This TCR beta chain was captured by sequencing in a study of immune heterogeneity within non-small cell lung tumors. Regarding the study as a whole: Each patient's tumor sites shared recurring identical dominant CDR3 beta clonotypes, and individual sites also carried their own high-frequency clones.

The germline gives CDR1 MNHEY, CDR2 SVGAGI. V lost 0 bases, J lost 4 bases, and 18 bases lay in between. CDR3 length equals 17 residues. For each sample, template was about 600 ng of bulk tumor genomic DNA. Several spatially distant biopsies were obtained per primary tumor intraoperatively. Undergoing curative surgery were patients whose non-small cell lung cancer was untreated and newly diagnosed. The study drew donors from newly diagnosed non-small cell lung cancer patients having surgery with curative intent. For the TCR beta CDR3, multiplex PCR with 32 V and 13 J primers performed the amplification. TCRdb re-analysed the multiplex PCR reads in MiXCR, keeping a single row per CDR3 protein. Of 2,500 or so distinct CDR3 sequences in the sample, more than 20% were seen once. Many counts were recorded for this clonotype. The target antigen is unknown.

Sequencing was carried out using lung tumor tissue. The J gene is TRBJ2-5, the V gene TRBV6-5; TRBD1 is a possible D gene (6 bases). The TCR was taken from a man aged 35 to 55 with non-small cell lung cancer. This CDR3 reads CASSYSILQGSPETQYF. The CDR3 nucleotides read TGTGCCAGCAGTTACTCGATTCTCCAGGGGAGCCCAGAGACCCAGTACTTC.